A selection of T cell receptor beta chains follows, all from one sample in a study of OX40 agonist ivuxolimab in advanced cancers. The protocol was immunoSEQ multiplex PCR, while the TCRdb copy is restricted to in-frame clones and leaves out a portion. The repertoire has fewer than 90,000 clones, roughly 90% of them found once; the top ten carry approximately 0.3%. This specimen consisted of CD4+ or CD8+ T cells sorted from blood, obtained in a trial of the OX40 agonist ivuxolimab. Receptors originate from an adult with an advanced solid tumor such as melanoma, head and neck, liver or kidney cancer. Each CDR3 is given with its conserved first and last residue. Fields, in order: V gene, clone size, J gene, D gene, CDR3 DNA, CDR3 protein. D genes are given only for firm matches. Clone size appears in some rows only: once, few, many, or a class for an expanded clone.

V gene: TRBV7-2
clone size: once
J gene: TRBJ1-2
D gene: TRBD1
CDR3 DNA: TGTGCCAGCGGCCCAGGGGGCTCCTATGGCTACACCTTC
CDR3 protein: CASGPGGSYGYTF

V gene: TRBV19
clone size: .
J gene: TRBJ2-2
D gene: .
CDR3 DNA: TGTGCCAGTAGGGGCAGGGGTCTAAACGGGGAGCTGTTTTTT
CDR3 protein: CASRGRGLNGELFF

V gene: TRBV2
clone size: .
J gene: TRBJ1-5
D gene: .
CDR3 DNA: TGTGCCAGCAGGGGACAACTACGCAATCAGCCCCAGCATTTT
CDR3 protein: CASRGQLRNQPQHF

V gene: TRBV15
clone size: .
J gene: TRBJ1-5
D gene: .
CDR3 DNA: TGTGCCACCAGCAGAGATGGCAGTGCTAGCAATCAGCCCCAGCATTTT
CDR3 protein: CATSRDGSASNQPQHF

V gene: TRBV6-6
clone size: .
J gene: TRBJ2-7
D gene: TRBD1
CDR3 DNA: TGTGCCAGCACGGGCAGGGGGTACGAGCAGTACTTC
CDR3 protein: CASTGRGYEQYF

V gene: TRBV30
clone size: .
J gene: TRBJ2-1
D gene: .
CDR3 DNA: TGTGCCTGGAGTGTTGGCCAGGTAGCGGCCACCTTCTTAGCTATGAAAGAGCAGTTCTTC
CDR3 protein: CAWSVGQVAATFLAMKEQFF

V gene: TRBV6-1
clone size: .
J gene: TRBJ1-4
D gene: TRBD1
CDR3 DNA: TGTGCCAGCAGGGCACAGGGGACGAGAGAAAAACTGTTTTTT
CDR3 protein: CASRAQGTREKLFF

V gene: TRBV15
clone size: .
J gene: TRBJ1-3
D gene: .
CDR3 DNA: TGTGCCACCAGCCCAAGGATGGCAGGAAGCTCTGGAAACACCATATATTTT
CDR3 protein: CATSPRMAGSSGNTIYF

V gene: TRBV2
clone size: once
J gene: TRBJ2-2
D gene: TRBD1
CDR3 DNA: TGTGCCAGCTTCCGGGACAGTAACACCGGGGAGCTGTTTTTT
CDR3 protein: CASFRDSNTGELFF

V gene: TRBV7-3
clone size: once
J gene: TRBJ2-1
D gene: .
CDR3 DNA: TGTGCCAGCAGCGGAACCCAGGGCTTATACAATGAGCAGTTCTTC
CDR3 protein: CASSGTQGLYNEQFF

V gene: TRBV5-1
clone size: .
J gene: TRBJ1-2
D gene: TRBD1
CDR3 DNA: TGCGCCAGCAGCAGCCGACAGGGGCGGTATGGCTACACCTTC
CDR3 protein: CASSSRQGRYGYTF

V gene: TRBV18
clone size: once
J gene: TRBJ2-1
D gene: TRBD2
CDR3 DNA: TGTGCCAGCTCACCACCCCCCCCGGGCGGGCTAGCGGGGGGGCGATTCAATGAGCAGTTCTTC
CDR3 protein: CASSPPPPGGLAGGRFNEQFF

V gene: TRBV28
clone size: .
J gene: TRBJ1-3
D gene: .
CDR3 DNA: TGTGCCAGCAGCCCTGGGGGGTCTGGAAACACCATATATTTT
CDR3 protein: CASSPGGSGNTIYF

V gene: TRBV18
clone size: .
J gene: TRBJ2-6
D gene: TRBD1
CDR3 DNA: TGTGCCAGCTCGCCGACAGGGGGCGCATTAGGGGCCAACGTCCTGACTTTC
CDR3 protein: CASSPTGGALGANVLTF

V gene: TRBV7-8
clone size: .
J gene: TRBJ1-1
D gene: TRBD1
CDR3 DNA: TGTGCCAGCAGCTTAGTCGGGACAGGGGGCAACACTGAAGCTTTCTTT
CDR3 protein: CASSLVGTGGNTEAFF

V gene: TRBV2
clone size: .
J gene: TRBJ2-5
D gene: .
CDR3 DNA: TGTGCCAGCAGTGAAGGAGGAGTCCAAGAGACCCAGTACTTC
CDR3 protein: CASSEGGVQETQYF

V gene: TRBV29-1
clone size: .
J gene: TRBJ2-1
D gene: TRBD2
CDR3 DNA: TGCAGCGTTGATCCCCCTTTGGGGGGGGACTCCTACAATGAGCAGTTCTTC
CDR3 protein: CSVDPPLGGDSYNEQFF

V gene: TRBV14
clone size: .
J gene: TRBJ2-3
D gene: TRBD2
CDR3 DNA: TGTGCCAGCAGCCAAGTGGGGAAACTAGCGGGGACCACAGATACGCAGTATTTT
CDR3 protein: CASSQVGKLAGTTDTQYF

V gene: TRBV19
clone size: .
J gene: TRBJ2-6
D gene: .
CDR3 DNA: TGTGCCAGTGCATTGCCGTCTGGGGCCAACGTCCTGACTTTC
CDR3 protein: CASALPSGANVLTF

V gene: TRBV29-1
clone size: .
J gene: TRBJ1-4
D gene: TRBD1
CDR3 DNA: TGCAGCGTTGAGGGACAGGGGAGGGAAAAACTGTTTTTT
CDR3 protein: CSVEGQGREKLFF

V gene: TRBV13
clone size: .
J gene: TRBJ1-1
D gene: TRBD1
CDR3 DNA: TGTGCCAGCAGCGTAAGGGGGCCGGAAGCTTTCTTT
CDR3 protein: CASSVRGPEAFF

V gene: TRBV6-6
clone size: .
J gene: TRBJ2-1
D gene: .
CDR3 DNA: TGTGCCAGCAGTTACAACTCTAACAATGAGCAGTTCTTC
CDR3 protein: CASSYNSNNEQFF

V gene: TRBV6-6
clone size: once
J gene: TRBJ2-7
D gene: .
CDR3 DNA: TGTGCCAGCCAGGGGGGAGGGGGCCACGAGCAGTACTTC
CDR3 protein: CASQGGGGHEQYF

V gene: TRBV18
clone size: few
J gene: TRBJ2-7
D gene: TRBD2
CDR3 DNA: TGTGCCAGCTCACCGTCCGGGACTAGCGGGTCCTACGAGCAGTACTTC
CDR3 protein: CASSPSGTSGSYEQYF

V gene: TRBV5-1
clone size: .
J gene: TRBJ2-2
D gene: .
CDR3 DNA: TGCGCCAGCAGCTTGGACAGGGTCGGTTCTTACACCGGGGAGCTGTTTTTT
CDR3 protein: CASSLDRVGSYTGELFF

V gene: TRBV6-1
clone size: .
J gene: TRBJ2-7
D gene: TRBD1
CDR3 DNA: TGTGCCAGCAGGCGGACAGGGGGTGGGGAGCAGTACTTC
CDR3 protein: CASRRTGGGEQYF

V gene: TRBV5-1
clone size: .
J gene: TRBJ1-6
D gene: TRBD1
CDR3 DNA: TGCGCCAGCAGCTTGGCCATGAAGACAGGGGCCCAAAATTCACCCCTCCACTTT
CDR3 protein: CASSLAMKTGAQNSPLHF

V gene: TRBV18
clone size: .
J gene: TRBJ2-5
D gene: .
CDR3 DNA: TGTGCCAGCTCACCGCAAGAGACCCAGTACTTC
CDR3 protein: CASSPQETQYF

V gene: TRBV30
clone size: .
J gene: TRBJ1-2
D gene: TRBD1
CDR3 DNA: TGTGCCTGGTATCCGGGACAGGGGGCGGGTGGCTACACCTTC
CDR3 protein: CAWYPGQGAGGYTF

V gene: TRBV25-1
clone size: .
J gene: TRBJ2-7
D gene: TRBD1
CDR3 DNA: TGTGCCAGCAGTGACGCCGGGACAGGGGCCTACGAGCAGTACTTC
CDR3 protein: CASSDAGTGAYEQYF

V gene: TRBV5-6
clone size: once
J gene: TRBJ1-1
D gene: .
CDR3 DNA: TGTGCCAGCAGCTTGCTCGGCGTGGGGGTTATGAACACTGAAGCTTTCTTT
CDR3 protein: CASSLLGVGVMNTEAFF

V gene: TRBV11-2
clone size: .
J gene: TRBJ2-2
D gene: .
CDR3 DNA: TGTGCCAGCAAGTGGACCGGGGAGCTGTTTTTT
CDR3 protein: CASKWTGELFF

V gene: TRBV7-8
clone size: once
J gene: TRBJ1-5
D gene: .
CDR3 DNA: TGTGCCAGCAGCTTAAGGGGGATTGGTAATCAGCCCCAGCATTTT
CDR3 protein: CASSLRGIGNQPQHF

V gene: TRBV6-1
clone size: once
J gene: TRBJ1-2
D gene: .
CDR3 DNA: TGTGCCAGCAGTGACTTCCAACAGACCAACTATGGCTACACCTTC
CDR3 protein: CASSDFQQTNYGYTF

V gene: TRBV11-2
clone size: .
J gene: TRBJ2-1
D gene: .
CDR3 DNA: TGTGCCAGCAGCTTAGCAGGGGCCAATGAGCAGTTCTTC
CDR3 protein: CASSLAGANEQFF

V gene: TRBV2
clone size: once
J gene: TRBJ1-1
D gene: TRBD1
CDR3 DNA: TGTGCCAGCAGCCAGACAGGGGGGGGCACTGAAGCTTTCTTT
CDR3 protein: CASSQTGGGTEAFF

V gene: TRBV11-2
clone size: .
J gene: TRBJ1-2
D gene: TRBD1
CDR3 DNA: TGTGCCAGCAGCTTAGGGACAGGGGGCTTGTATGGCTACACCTTC
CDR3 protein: CASSLGTGGLYGYTF

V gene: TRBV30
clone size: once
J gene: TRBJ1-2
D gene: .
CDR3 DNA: TGTGCCTGGTTGCCCCTCAAGTCGGGTGATGGCTACACCTTC
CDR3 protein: CAWLPLKSGDGYTF

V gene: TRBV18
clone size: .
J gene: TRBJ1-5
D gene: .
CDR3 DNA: TGTGCCAGCTCACCAGGTACAGGCAATCAGCCCCAGCATTTT
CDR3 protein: CASSPGTGNQPQHF

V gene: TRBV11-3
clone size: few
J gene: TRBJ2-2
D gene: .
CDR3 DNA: TGTGCCAGCAGCTTAGGCCTAGGAAAGACCGCCGGGGAGCTGTTTTTT
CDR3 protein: CASSLGLGKTAGELFF